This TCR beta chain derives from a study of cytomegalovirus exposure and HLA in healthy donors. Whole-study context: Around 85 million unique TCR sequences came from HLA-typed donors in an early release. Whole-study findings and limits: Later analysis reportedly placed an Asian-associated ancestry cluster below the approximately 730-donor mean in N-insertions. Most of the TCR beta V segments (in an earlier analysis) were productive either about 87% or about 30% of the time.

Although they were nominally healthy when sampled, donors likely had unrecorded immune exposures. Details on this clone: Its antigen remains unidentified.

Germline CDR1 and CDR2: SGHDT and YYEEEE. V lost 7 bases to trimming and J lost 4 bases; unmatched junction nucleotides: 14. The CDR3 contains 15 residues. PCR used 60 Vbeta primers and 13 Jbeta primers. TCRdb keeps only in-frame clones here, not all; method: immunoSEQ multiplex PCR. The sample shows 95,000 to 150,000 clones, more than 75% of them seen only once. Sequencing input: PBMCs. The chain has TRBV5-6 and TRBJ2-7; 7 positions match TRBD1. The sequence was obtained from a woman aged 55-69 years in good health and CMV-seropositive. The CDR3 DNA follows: TGTGCCAGCTCTTACCGGGACAGACCGTCTTACGAGCAGTACTTC. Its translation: CASSYRDRPSYEQYF.